What follows are 27 T cell receptor beta chains derived from one specimen sequenced in a study of blood T cell repertoires in COVID-19 (dated by TCRdb to about 2020). Library preparation employed the immunoSEQ multiplex PCR assay. The clones in this table, taken by TCRdb from immuneACCESS, are in-frame only. Not every clone is retained; where verified, under half of the shortfall comes from an unresolved V gene, and the cause of the rest is unknown. This sample has 95,000 to 150,000 clones in its table, and less than 85% of those were observed once. Under 0.95% of the sample is taken by the ten largest. Sequenced sample: peripheral blood. Every receptor here comes from a human donor with acute or convalescent COVID-19. The donor label of this sample is uncertain.

The V call is TRBV10-2, the J call TRBJ2-3; the match to TRBD2 covers 8 bases. V shed 6 bases and J 6 bases; nucleotides not matched to a gene: 11. Germline V gene data show CDR1 as WSHSY and CDR2 as SAAADI. The CDR3 is made up of 15 amino acids. CDR3 region: CASRRGAGAFDTQYF. The CDR3, as DNA: TGCGCCAGCAGGAGGGGAGCGGGGGCTTTTGATACGCAGTATTTT.

V and J are TRBV7-9 and TRBJ1-6; maybe TRBD1 (5 bases). The V end was cut by 1 base, the J end by 10 bases, with 20 bases between. The germline CDR1 and CDR2 sequences are SEHNR and FQNEAQ (reference sequence). The CDR3 is 17 residues long. Written as DNA, the CDR3 is TGTGCCAGCAGCTTAGGAACTGGATCGGGGGGTCAATCACCCCTCCACTTT. Residues: CASSLGTGSGGQSPLHF.

This clone was detected once. The rearrangement joins TRBV5-1 to TRBJ1-1, with unresolved D. In germline, CDR1 is SGHRS, CDR2 YFSETQ. The ends were cut back, 4 bases at V and 1 base at J, with 11 bases in the middle. This CDR3 region has 14 residues. The DNA for the CDR3 is TGCGCCAGCAGCCCGCAAACACGGAACACTGAAGCTTTCTTT. Its protein is CASSPQTRNTEAFF.

This chain joins TRBV6-5 and TRBJ1-4; D is unresolved. This CDR3 region has 14 residues. Germline loops: CDR1 MNHEY, CDR2 SVGAGI. The V end was cut by 6 bases, the J end by 2 bases, with 10 bases between. CDR3 coding DNA: TGTGCCAGCAGGGAGGTTGTCACTAATGAAAAACTGTTTTTT. Translated, it gives CASREVVTNEKLFF.

In this sample, this clone turned up a few times. The chain has TRBV7-9 and TRBJ1-2, with unresolved D. This CDR3 comprises 12 residues. The germline V and J ends were trimmed by 1 base and 6 bases, with 6 bases remaining between them. From germline, CDR1 is SEHNR and CDR2 FQNEAQ (reference sequence). This CDR3 is CASSLDLDGYTF. For the CDR3, the DNA is TGTGCCAGCAGCTTAGATCTAGATGGCTACACCTTC.

This clone showed up just a few times. This chain links TRBV7-9 with TRBJ1-6; TRBD1 is a possible D gene (6 bases). Per the germline V gene, CDR1 is SEHNR and CDR2 is FQNEAQ (reference sequence). Trimming removed 5 bases from V and 7 bases from J, with 12 bases in between. The CDR3 consists of 14 residues. The CDR3 DNA reads as TGTGCCAGCAGCCCACAGGGCCCAAATTCACCCCTCCACTTT. This translates into CASSPQGPNSPLHF.

The rearrangement links TRBV2 to TRBJ1-2; D is unresolved. The length of the CDR3 is 14 residues. With 3 bases removed from V and 2 bases from J, the gap between germline ends came to 10 bases. CDR1 and CDR2 from the germline V gene are SNHLY and FYNNEI. The CDR3 region is CASSEAGSNYGYTF. CDR3 bases: TGTGCCAGCAGTGAGGCAGGTTCCAACTATGGCTACACCTTC.

The rearrangement uses TRBV9 and TRBJ1-3, with a tentative D call TRBD1 (5 bases). V shed 4 bases and J shed 7 bases, with 18 bases lying between them. Germline V gene data show CDR1 as SGDLS and CDR2 as YYNGEE. The CDR3 extends over 15 amino acids. The CDR3 region is CASSPSEEGWNTIYF. The CDR3, as DNA: TGTGCCAGCAGCCCTTCCGAGGAGGGGTGGAACACCATATATTTT.

This clone was detected once. The V call is TRBV6-2 or TRBV6-3, the J call TRBJ2-3; weak D call: TRBD2 (5 bases). The CDR3 contains 18 residues. The germline V and J ends were trimmed by 0 bases and 5 bases, with 21 bases remaining between them. Germline V lookup: CDR1 MNHEY, CDR2 SVGEGT. CDR3 sequence reads: CASSYSILKPGSGDTQYF. DNA for the CDR3: TGTGCCAGCAGTTACTCGATATTGAAGCCGGGATCGGGAGATACGCAGTATTTT.

This chain uses TRBV21-1 with TRBJ2-7; the D call of TRBD2 is as the table states it, not checked on the DNA. TRBV21-1 is marked as a pseudogene. The CDR3 length is 19 residues. The CDR3 protein is CASSTCAETSGGDSYEQYV. The CDR3 coding sequence is TGTGCCAGCAGCACATGCGCCGAGACTAGCGGGGGGGATTCCTACGAGCAGTACGTC.

This clone was picked up a small number of times. The V and J genes are TRBV28 and TRBJ2-3; D perhaps matches TRBD2 (5 bases). The CDR3 has 14 amino acids. CDR1 is MDHEN, CDR2 SYDVKM, per germline. The V and J ends lost 2 bases and 5 bases respectively, with 11 bases between them. Here the CDR3 reads CASSLSGVVDTQYF. CDR3 bases: TGTGCCAGCAGTTTAAGCGGCGTAGTAGATACGCAGTATTTT.

This chain links TRBV30 with TRBJ1-2; 11 bases are shared with TRBD1. Per the germline V gene, CDR1 is GTSNPN and CDR2 is SVGIG (reference sequence). V was pared by 1 base and J by 4 bases, with 11 bases of the junction left unmatched. This CDR3 is 17 amino acids long. The DNA of the CDR3 is TGTGCCTGGAGTGCTGCCGGGACAGGGGGTAGAAGCTATGGCTACACCTTC. This encodes CAWSAAGTGGRSYGYTF. Complete variable domain (other parts from reference TRBV30 and TRBJ1-2): SQTIHQWPATLVQPVGSPLSLECTVEGTSNPNLYWYRQAAGRGLQLLFYSVGIGQISSEVPQNLSASRPQDRQFILSSKKLLLSDSGFYLCAWSAAGTGGRSYGYTFGSGTRLTVV.

V usage is TRBV6-2 or TRBV6-3 and J usage is TRBJ1-5; weak D call: TRBD1 (6 bases). CDR1 MNHEY and CDR2 SVGEGT come from the germline V gene. With 7 bases removed from V and 3 bases from J, the gap between germline ends came to 13 bases. The length of the CDR3 is 14 residues. The CDR3 nucleotides are TGTGCCAGCACCCCAGGGGTGGTCAATCAGCCCCAGCATTTT. Translated: CASTPGVVNQPQHF.

V is TRBV11-3 and J is TRBJ2-5; weak D call: TRBD2 (5 bases). The V gene's germline CDR1 is SGHNT and CDR2 YENEEA. The ends were cut back, 1 base at V and 1 base at J, with 10 bases in the middle. The CDR3 consists of 15 residues. CDR3 nucleotides: TGTGCCAGCAGCTTAGCCGCGGGCAGCCAAGAGACCCAGTACTTC. It is translated as CASSLAAGSQETQYF.

V is TRBV29-1 and J is TRBJ1-3, with D possibly TRBD1 on 5 matching bases. CDR1 is SQVTM, CDR2 ANQGSEA, per germline. The ends were cut back, 3 bases at V and 0 bases at J, with 12 bases in the middle. The CDR3 has 15 amino acids. The CDR3: CSVEKTGFSGNTIYF. CDR3 DNA sequence: TGCAGCGTTGAGAAAACAGGCTTCTCTGGAAACACCATATATTTT.

The chain joins TRBV19 to TRBJ2-2; D gene ambiguous. Trimming removed 4 bases from V and 1 base from J, with 10 bases in between. CDR3 length: 15 residues. In germline, CDR1 is LNHDA, CDR2 SQIVND (reference sequence). CDR3 sequence: CASSTGQVNTGELFF. CDR3 nucleotides: TGTGCCAGTAGTACTGGGCAGGTGAACACCGGGGAGCTGTTTTTT.

CDR3: CASSSRGQETQYF. The CDR3 region has the DNA TGTGCCAGTAGTAGTCGGGGACAAGAGACCCAGTACTTC. The chain links TRBV19 to TRBJ2-5, with D tentatively TRBD2 (5 bases). The CDR3 covers 13 residues. The V end lost 4 bases, the J end lost 2 bases, and 8 bases lay between the germline ends. Germline V gives CDR1 LNHDA, CDR2 SQIVND (reference sequence).

The chain recombines TRBV2 with TRBJ1-4, with 7 bases lining up with TRBD1. Germline assignment: CDR1 SNHLY and CDR2 FYNNEI. V shed 7 bases, J shed 8 bases, and the junction held 7 bases outside the gene matches. CDR3 length equals 13 residues. Here the CDR3 DNA reads TGTGCCAGCATAGAGGGGGCGGACGAAAAACTGTTTTTT. Its translation is CASIEGADEKLFF.

This clone showed up just a few times. V and J are TRBV3-1 (or the pseudogene TRBV3-2) and TRBJ2-5, with 15 positions matching TRBD2. V shed 1 base and J 5 bases; nucleotides not matched to a gene: 5. CDR1 is LGHDT, CDR2 YNNKEL, per germline (reference sequence). The CDR3 loop spans 17 amino acids. In DNA form, the CDR3 reads TGTGCCAGCAGCCAAGGGACTAGCGGGGGGGCCTGGGAGACCCAGTACTTC. This gives the protein CASSQGTSGGAWETQYF.

This clone was observed a few times. This sequence joins TRBV5-1 and TRBJ2-3, with 12 bases lining up with TRBD2. CDR3 size: 17 residues. Per the germline V gene, CDR1 is SGHRS and CDR2 is YFSETQ. J gave up 6 bases and V 4 bases, and 12 bases lay outside the gene matches. The CDR3: CASSQPRLAGAGDTQYF. DNA for the CDR3: TGCGCCAGCAGCCAGCCCCGACTAGCGGGGGCTGGGGATACGCAGTATTTT.

This clone showed up many times. The chain's CDR3 is CASSPRPGGETQYF. The CDR3 DNA reads as TGCGCCAGCAGCCCAAGACCCGGGGGGGAGACCCAGTACTTC. This chain joins TRBV5-1 and TRBJ2-5, with 7 positions matching TRBD2. Germline V CDR1 and CDR2: SGHRS, YFSETQ. The CDR3 covers 14 residues. The V and J ends lost 4 bases and 5 bases, in that order; junction bases with no gene match: 8.

This clone was detected a few times. The V and J genes are TRBV5-6 and TRBJ2-1; TRBD1 aligns across 9 bases. Trimming took 4 bases from V and 6 from J; bases not matched to a gene: 11. The CDR3 spans 16 residues. Germline CDR1 SGHDT, CDR2 YYEEEE. The DNA for the CDR3 is TGTGCCAGCAGCATATATTGGACAGGGGTGGGCAATGAGCAGTTCTTC. Translation gives CASSIYWTGVGNEQFF.

The sample holds a few counts of this clone. The chain links TRBV7-8 to TRBJ2-7, with 10 bases lining up with TRBD1. Germline CDR1 SGHVS, CDR2 FQNEAQ. J gave up 5 bases and V 6 bases, and 4 bases lay outside the gene matches. This CDR3 is 13 amino acids long. The CDR3 DNA is TGTGCCAGCAGAAGACAGGGGGCGGACGAGCAGTACGTC. Residues: CASRRQGADEQYV.

This sequence joins TRBV28 and TRBJ2-6; 11 bases fit TRBD1. The V gene end was trimmed by 5 bases and the J gene end by 4 bases; junction bases not matched to a gene: 10. The CDR3 contains 18 residues. Germline V gene lookup returns CDR1 MDHEN and CDR2 SYDVKM. The CDR3 nucleotides read TGTGCCAGCAGTGCTTCGGACAGGGGGCGCGTAGGGGCCAACGTCCTGACTTTC. This translates into CASSASDRGRVGANVLTF.

This chain connects TRBV24-1 to TRBJ1-5; D call uncertain. Germline V gene lookup returns CDR1 KGHDR and CDR2 SFDVKD. The CDR3 runs 15 residues. Between the trimmed V and J ends, which lost 9 bases and 3 bases, there was a span of 17 bases. The CDR3 sequence is CATQEGGANNQPQHF. In nucleotides, the CDR3 is TGTGCCACCCAAGAAGGAGGCGCGAACAATCAGCCCCAGCATTTT.

The sample holds a few counts of this clone. This chain connects TRBV9 to TRBJ2-3; TRBD2 aligns across 11 bases. Trimming cost V 1 base and J 7 bases; bases outside gene matches: 5. The CDR3 length is 15 residues. Germline loops: CDR1 SGDLS, CDR2 YYNGEE. The CDR3 nucleotides read TGTGCCAGCAGCGTAACTAGCGGGGGCTCCTATACGCAGTATTTT. It translates to CASSVTSGGSYTQYF.

This chain joins TRBV24-1 and TRBJ2-3; TRBD2 agrees at 8 bases. CDR3 length: 16 residues. The V gene's germline CDR1 is KGHDR and CDR2 SFDVKD. Unmatched junction bases numbered 4, after V lost 2 bases and J lost 1 base. Written as DNA, the CDR3 is TGTGCCACCAGTGATTACAAAGCGGGGGGCACAGATACGCAGTATTTT. Protein product: CATSDYKAGGTDTQYF.